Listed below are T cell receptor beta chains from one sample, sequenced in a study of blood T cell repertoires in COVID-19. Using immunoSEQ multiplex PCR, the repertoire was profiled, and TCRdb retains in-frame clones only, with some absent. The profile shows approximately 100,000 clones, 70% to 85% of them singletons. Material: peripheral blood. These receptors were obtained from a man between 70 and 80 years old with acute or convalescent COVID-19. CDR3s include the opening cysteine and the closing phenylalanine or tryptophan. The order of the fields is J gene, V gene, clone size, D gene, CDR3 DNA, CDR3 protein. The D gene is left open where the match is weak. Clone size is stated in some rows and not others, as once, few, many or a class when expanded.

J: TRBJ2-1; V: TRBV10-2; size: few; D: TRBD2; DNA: TGCGCCAGCAGTGACTCGTGGCGGGGGGGGGTCAATGAGCAGTTCTTC; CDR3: CASSDSWRGGVNEQFF
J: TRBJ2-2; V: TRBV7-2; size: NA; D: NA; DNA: TGTGCCAGCAGCTTAAACAGGGAAGCCGGGGAGCTGTTTTTT; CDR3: CASSLNREAGELFF
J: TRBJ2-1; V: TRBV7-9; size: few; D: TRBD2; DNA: TGTGCCAGCAGCTCGACTAGCGGATCCTACAATGAGCAGTTCTTC; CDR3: CASSSTSGSYNEQFF
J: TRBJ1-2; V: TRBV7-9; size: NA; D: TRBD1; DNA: TGTGCCAGCAGCTTACTGCCTACAGGGGTCTATGGCTACACCTTC; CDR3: CASSLLPTGVYGYTF
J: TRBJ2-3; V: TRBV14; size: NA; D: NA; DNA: TGTGCCAGCAGCCAACCAACTGGAAATAGGGGCTGGGATACGCAGTATTTT; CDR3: CASSQPTGNRGWDTQYF
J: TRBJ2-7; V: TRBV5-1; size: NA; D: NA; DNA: TGCGCCAGCAGCCCCGATATCTGGGGGACACCTATTTACGAGCAGTACTTC; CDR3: CASSPDIWGTPIYEQYF
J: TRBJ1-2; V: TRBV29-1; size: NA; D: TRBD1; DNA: TGCAGCGCCGGACAGGGGGATAACTATGGCTACACCTTC; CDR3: CSAGQGDNYGYTF
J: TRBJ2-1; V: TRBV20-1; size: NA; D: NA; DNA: TGCAGTGCTAGGACTAGCAATGAGCAGTTCTTC; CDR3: CSARTSNEQFF
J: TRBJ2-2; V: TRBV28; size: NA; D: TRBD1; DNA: TGTGCCAGCACCGATGGGACAGGCCTTGGTGAGCTGTTTTTT; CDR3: CASTDGTGLGELFF
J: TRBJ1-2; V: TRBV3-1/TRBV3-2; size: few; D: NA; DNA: TGTGCCAGCAGGGGGAGTGGAGGTGGCTACACCTTC; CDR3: CASRGSGGGYTF
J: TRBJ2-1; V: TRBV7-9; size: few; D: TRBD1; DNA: TGTGCCAGCAGCGGTAAGGACAGGGACCTAAATGAGCAGTTCTTC; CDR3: CASSGKDRDLNEQFF
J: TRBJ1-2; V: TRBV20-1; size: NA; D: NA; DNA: TGCAGTGCTAGTTCGGTCTATGGCTACACCTTC; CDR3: CSASSVYGYTF
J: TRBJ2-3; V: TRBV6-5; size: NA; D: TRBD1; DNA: TGTGCCAGCAGGGGGGACAGTTGGGCAGATACGCAGTATTTT; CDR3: CASRGDSWADTQYF
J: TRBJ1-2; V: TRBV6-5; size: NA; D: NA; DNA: TGTGCCAGCGAGGGCCCCATTGGTGGCTACACCTTC; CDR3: CASEGPIGGYTF
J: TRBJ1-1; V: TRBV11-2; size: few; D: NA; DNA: TGTGCCAGCAGCCTCCGGACAGACATGAACACTGAAGCTTTCTTT; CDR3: CASSLRTDMNTEAFF
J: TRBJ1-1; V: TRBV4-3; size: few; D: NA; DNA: TGCGCCAGCAGCCAAGCTGGGCCGGGGACACCTAACACTGAAGCTTTCTTT; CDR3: CASSQAGPGTPNTEAFF
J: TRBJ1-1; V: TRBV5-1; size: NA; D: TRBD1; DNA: TGCGCCAGCAGCTTGACAGGGGAGAACACTGAAGCTTTCTTT; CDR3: CASSLTGENTEAFF
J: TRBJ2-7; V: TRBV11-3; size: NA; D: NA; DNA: TGTGCCAGCAGCCCGCGGGGAGGCTACGAGCAGTACTTC; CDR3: CASSPRGGYEQYF
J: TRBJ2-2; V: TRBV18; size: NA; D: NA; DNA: TGTGCCAGCAAAGGACAATTACAGAACACCGGGGAGCTGTTTTTT; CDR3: CASKGQLQNTGELFF
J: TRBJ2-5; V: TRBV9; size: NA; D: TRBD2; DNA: TGTGCCAGCAGCCCCACTAGCGGGGGAAGTCGAGAGACCCAGTACTTC; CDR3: CASSPTSGGSRETQYF
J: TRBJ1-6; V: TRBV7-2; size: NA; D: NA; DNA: TGTGCCAGCCACAGAGAGAGCTCCTATAATTCACCCCTCCACTTT; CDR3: CASHRESSYNSPLHF
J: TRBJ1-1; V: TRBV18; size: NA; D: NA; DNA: TGTGCCAGCTCACCACGGCCGACAGATAACACTGAAGCTTTCTTT; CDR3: CASSPRPTDNTEAFF
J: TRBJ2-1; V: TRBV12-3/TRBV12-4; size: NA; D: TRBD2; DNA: TGTGCCAGCAGTTTAGGGGAGGGGAGTGAGCAGTTCTTC; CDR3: CASSLGEGSEQFF
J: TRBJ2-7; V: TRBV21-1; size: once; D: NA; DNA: TGTGCCAGCAGCAAAGACGAGCACCACCCAAACGAGCAGTACTTC; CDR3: CASSKDEHHPNEQYF
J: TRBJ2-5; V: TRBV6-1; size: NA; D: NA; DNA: TGTGCCAGCAGGCCGACTTCTTGGGAGACCCAGTACTTC; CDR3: CASRPTSWETQYF
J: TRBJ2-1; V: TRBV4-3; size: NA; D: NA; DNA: TGCGCCAGCAGCCAAGATCCCAGGGGCAATGAGCAGTTCTTC; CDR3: CASSQDPRGNEQFF
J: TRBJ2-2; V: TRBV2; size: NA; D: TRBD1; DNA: TGTGCCAGCAGTCGGACAGGGAACACCGGGGAGCTGTTTTTT; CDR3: CASSRTGNTGELFF
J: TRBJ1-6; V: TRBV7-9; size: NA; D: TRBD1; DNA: TGTGCCAGCAGCTTGTGGACAGGGAGGCGGGAATCACCCCTCCACTTT; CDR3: CASSLWTGRRESPLHF